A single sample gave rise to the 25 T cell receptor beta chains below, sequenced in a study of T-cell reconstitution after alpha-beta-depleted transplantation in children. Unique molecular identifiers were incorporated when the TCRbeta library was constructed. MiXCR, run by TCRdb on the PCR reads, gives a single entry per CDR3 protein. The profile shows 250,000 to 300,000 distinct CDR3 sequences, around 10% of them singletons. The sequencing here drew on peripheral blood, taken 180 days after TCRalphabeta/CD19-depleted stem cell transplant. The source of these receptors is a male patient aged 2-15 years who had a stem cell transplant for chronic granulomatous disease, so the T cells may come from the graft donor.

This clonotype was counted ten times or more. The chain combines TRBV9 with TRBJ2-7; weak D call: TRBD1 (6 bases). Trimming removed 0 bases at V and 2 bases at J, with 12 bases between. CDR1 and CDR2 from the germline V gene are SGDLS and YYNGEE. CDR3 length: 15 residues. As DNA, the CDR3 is TGTGCCAGCAGCGTAGGAGTCACAGGGACCTACGAGCAGTACTTC. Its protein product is CASSVGVTGTYEQYF.

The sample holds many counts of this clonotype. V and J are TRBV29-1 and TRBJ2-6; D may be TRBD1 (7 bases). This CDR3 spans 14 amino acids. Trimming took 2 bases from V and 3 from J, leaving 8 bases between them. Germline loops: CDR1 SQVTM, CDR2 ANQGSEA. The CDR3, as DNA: TGCAGCGTTGAACAGGGGGGTGGGGCCAACGTCCTGACTTTC. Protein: CSVEQGGGANVLTF.

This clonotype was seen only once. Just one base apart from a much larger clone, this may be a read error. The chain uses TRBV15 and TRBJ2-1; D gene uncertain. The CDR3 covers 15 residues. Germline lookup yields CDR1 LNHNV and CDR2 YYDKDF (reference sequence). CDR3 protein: CATRLTESSYNEHFF. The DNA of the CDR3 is TGTGCCACCAGACTGACCGAGAGCTCCTACAATGAGCATTTCTTC.

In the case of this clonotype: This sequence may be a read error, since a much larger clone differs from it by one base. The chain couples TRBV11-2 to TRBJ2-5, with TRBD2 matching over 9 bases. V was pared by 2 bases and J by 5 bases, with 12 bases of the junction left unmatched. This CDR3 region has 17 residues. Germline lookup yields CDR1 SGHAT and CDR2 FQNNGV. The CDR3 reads CASSLTPGIAGVETQYF. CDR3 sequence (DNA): TGTGCCAGCAGCTTAACCCCGGGAATAGCGGGGGTGGAGACCCAGTACTTC.

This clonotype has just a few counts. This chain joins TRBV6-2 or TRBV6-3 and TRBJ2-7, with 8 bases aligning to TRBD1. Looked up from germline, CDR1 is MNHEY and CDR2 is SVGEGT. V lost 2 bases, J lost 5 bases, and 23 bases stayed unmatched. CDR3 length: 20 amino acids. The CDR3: CASSYPSRSGQGIISNEQYF. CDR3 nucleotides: TGTGCCAGCAGTTACCCGAGTCGTTCTGGACAGGGAATAATAAGTAACGAGCAGTACTTC.

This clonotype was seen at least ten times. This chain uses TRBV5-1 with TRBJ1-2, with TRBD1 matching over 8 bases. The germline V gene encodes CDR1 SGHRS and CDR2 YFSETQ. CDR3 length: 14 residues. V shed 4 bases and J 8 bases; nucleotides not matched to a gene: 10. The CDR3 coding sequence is TGCGCCAGCAGCGTTGACAGGGGATCTTCCGGCTACACCTTC. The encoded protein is CASSVDRGSSGYTF. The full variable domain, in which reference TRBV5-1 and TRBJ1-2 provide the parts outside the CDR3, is KAGVTQTPRYLIKTRGQQVTLSCSPISGHRSVSWYQQTPGQGLQFLFEYFSETQRNKGNFPGRFSGRQFSNSRSEMNVSTLELGDSALYLCASSVDRGSSGYTFGSGTRLTVV.

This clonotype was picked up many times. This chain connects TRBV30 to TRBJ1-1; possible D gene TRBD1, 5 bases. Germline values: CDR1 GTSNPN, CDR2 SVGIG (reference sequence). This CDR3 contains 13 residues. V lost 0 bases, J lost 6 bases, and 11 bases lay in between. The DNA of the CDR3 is TGTGCCTGGAGTGTACGACGGGACGCTGAAGCTTTCTTT. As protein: CAWSVRRDAEAFF. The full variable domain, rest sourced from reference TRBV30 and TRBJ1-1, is SQTIHQWPATLVQPVGSPLSLECTVEGTSNPNLYWYRQAAGRGLQLLFYSVGIGQISSEVPQNLSASRPQDRQFILSSKKLLLSDSGFYLCAWSVRRDAEAFFGQGTRLTVV.

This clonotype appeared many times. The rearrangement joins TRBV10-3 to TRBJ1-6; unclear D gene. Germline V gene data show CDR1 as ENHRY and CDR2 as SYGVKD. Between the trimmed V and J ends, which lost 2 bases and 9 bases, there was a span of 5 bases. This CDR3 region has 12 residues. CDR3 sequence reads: CAISETVSPLHF. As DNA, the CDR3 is TGTGCCATCAGTGAGACAGTTTCACCCCTCCACTTT.

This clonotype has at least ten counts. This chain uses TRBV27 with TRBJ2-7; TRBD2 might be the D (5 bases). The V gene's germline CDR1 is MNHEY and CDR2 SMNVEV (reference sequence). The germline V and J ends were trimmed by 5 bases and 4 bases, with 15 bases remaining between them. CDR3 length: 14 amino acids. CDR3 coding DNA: TGTGCCAGCAGTGGCCGGGCACAGCGGTACGAGCAGTACTTC. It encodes CASSGRAQRYEQYF.

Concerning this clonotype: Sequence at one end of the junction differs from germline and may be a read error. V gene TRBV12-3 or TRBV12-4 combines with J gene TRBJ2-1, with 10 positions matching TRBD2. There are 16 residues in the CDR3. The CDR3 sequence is CASSFVAGGSYNDQFF. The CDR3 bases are TGTGCCAGCAGTTTTGTAGCGGGAGGCAGCTACAATGATCAGTTCTTC.

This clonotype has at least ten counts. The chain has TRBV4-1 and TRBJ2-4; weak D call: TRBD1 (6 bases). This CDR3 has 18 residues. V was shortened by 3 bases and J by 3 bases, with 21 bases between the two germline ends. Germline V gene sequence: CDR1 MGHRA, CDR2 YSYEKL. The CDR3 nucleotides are TGCGCCAGCAGCCATGAGAACAGGGTTGGTGATGGCAAAAACATTCAGTACTTC. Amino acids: CASSHENRVGDGKNIQYF.

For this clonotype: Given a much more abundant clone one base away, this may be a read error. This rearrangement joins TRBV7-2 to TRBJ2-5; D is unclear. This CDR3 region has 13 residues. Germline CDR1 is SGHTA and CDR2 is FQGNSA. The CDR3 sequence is CASEDGYQETQSF. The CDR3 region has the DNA TGTGCCAGCGAGGACGGCTACCAAGAGACCCAGTCCTTC.

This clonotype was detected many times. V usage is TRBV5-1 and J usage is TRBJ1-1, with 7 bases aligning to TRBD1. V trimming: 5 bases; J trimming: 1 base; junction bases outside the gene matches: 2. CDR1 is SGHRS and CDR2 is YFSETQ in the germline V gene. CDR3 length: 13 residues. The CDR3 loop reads CASRTGPNTEAFF. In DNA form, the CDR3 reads TGCGCCAGCAGGACAGGGCCGAACACTGAAGCTTTCTTT. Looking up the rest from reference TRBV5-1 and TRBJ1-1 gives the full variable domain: KAGVTQTPRYLIKTRGQQVTLSCSPISGHRSVSWYQQTPGQGLQFLFEYFSETQRNKGNFPGRFSGRQFSNSRSEMNVSTLELGDSALYLCASRTGPNTEAFFGQGTRLTVV.

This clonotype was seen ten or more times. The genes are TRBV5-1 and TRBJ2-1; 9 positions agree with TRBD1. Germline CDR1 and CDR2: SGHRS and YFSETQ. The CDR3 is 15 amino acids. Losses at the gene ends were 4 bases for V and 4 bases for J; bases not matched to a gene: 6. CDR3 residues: CASSGTGMPYNEQFF. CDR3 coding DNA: TGCGCCAGCAGCGGGACAGGGATGCCTTACAATGAGCAGTTCTTC.

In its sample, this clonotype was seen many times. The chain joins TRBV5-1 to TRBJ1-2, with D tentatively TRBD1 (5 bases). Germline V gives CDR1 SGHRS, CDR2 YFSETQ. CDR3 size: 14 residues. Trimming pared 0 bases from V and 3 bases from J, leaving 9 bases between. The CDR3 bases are TGCGCCAGCAGCTTGGCCGACAGCTACTATGGCTACACCTTC. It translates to CASSLADSYYGYTF. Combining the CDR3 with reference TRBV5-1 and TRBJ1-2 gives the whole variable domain KAGVTQTPRYLIKTRGQQVTLSCSPISGHRSVSWYQQTPGQGLQFLFEYFSETQRNKGNFPGRFSGRQFSNSRSEMNVSTLELGDSALYLCASSLADSYYGYTFGSGTRLTVV.

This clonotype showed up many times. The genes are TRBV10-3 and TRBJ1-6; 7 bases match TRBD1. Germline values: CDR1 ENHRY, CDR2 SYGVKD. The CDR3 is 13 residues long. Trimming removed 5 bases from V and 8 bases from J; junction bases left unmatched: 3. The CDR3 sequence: CAISPGGYSPLHF. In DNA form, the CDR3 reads TGTGCCATCAGTCCAGGGGGGTATTCACCCCTCCACTTT.

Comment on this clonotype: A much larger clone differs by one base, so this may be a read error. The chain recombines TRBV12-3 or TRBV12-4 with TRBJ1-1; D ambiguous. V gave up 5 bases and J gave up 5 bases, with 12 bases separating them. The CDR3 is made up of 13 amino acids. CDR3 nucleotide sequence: TGTGCCAGCAGTCCCAATAGGGAAACTGAAGCTTTCTTT. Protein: CASSPNRETEAFF.

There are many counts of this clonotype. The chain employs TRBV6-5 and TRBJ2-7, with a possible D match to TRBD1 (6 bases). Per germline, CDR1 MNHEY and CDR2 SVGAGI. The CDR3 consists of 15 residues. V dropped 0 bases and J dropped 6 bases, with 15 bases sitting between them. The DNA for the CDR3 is TGTGCCAGCAGTTACTCTTCTACAGGGCCTGGCGAGCAGTACTTC. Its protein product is CASSYSSTGPGEQYF.

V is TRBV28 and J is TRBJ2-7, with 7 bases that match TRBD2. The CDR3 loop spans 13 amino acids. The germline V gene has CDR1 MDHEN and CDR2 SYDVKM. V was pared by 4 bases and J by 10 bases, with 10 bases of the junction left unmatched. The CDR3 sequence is CASSYPAGRGQYF. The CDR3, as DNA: TGTGCCAGCAGTTACCCAGCGGGGAGGGGACAGTACTTC.

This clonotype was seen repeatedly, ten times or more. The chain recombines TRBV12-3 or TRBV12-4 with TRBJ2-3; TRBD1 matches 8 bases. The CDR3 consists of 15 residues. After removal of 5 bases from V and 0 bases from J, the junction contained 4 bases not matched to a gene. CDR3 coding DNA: TGTGCCAGCAGTCCTCGGACAGGGAGCACAGATACGCAGTATTTT. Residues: CASSPRTGSTDTQYF.

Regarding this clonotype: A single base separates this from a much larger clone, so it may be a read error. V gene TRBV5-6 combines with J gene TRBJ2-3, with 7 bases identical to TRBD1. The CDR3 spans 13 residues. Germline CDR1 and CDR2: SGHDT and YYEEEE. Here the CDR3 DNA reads TGTGCCAGCAGCTTGGCTGAGGGACAGCTCGAGCATTTT. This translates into CASSLAEGQLEHF.

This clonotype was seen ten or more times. The CDR3 DNA reads as TGTGCCAGCAGCTCACCGGGGGACAGGGGATTCTATGGCTACACCTTC. This codes for CASSSPGDRGFYGYTF. This chain links TRBV11-2 with TRBJ1-2; TRBD1 matches 10 bases. V lost 4 bases to trimming and J lost 4 bases; unmatched junction nucleotides: 9. Germline-derived CDR1 and CDR2 are SGHAT and FQNNGV. There are 16 residues in the CDR3.

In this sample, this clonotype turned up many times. Here the CDR3 reads CASRSGSGNYEQYF. The CDR3 DNA reads TGTGCCAGCAGGAGCGGGAGCGGTAACTACGAGCAGTACTTC. This chain joins TRBV3-1 and TRBJ2-7; 8 bases are a match to TRBD2. Looked up from germline, CDR1 is LGHDT and CDR2 is YNNKEL (reference sequence). The V gene end was trimmed by 6 bases and the J gene end by 3 bases; junction bases not matched to a gene: 7. CDR3 length: 14 residues.

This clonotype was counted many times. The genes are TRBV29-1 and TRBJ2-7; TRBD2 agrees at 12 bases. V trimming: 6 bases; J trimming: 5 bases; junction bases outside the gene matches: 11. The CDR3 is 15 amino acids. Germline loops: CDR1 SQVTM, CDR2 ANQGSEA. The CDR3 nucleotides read TGCAGCGTCTCCCGGCGACTAGCGGGAGTTAACGAGCAGTACTTC. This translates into CSVSRRLAGVNEQYF.

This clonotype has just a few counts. CDR3 loop: CASSVDRVTYEQYF. DNA of the CDR3: TGTGCCAGTAGTGTCGACAGGGTTACGTACGAGCAGTACTTC. The chain carries TRBV19 and TRBJ2-7, with 7 bases lining up with TRBD1. Losses at the gene ends were 5 bases for V and 4 bases for J; bases not matched to a gene: 8. CDR1 LNHDA and CDR2 SQIVND come from the germline V gene (reference sequence). CDR3 length: 14 amino acids. The full variable domain, its missing parts supplied by reference TRBV19 and TRBJ2-7, is DGGITQSPKYLFRKEGQNVTLSCEQNLNHDAMYWYRQDPGQGLRLIYYSQIVNDFQKGDIAEGYSVSREKKESFPLTVTSAQKNPTAFYLCASSVDRVTYEQYFGPGTRLTVT.